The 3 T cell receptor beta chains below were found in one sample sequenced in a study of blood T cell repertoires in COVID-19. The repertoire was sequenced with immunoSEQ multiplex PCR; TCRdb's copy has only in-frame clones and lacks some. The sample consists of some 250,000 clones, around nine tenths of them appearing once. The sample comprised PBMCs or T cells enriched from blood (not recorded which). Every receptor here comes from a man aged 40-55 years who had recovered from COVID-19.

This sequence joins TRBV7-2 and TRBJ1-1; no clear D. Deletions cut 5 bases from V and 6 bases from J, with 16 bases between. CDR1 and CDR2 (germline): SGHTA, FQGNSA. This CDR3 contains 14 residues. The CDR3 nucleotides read TGTGCCAGCAGCCCTAGCTCGGGGAGCCCTGAAGCTTTCTTT. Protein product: CASSPSSGSPEAFF. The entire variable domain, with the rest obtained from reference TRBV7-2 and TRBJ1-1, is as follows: GAGVSQSPSNKVTEKGKDVELRCDPISGHTALYWYRQSLGQGLEFLIYFQGNSAPDKSGLPSDRFSAERTGGSVSTLTIQRTQQEDSAVYLCASSPSSGSPEAFFGQGTRLTVV.

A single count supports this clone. The CDR3 is CASSFGGATDEAFF. The CDR3 region has the DNA TGTGCCAGCAGTTTTGGCGGGGCGACAGATGAAGCTTTCTTT. The chain is built from TRBV27 and TRBJ1-1; tentative D call: TRBD1 (5 bases). The V end lost 3 bases, the J end lost 7 bases, and 15 bases lay between the germline ends. CDR1 is MNHEY, CDR2 SMNVEV, per germline (reference sequence). The CDR3 is 14 amino acids.

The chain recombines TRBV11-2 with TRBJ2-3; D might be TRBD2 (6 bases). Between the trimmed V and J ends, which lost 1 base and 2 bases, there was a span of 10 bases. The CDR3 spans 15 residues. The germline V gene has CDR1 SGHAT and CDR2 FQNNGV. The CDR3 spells CASSLGPGDTDTQYF. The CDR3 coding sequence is TGTGCCAGCAGCTTAGGTCCGGGAGACACAGATACGCAGTATTTT.